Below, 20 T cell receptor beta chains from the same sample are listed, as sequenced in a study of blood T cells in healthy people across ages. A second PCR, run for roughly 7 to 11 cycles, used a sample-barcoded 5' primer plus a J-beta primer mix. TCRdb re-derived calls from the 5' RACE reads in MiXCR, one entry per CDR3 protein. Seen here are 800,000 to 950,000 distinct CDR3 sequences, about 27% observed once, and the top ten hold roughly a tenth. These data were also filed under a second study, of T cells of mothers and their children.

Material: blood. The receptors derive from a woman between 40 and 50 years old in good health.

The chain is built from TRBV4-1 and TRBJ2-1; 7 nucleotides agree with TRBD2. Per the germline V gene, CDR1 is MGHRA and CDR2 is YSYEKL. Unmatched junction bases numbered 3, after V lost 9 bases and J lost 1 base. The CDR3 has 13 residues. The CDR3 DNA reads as TGCGCCAGTGGGAGGGAGTCCTACAATGAGCAGTTCTTC. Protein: CASGRESYNEQFF.

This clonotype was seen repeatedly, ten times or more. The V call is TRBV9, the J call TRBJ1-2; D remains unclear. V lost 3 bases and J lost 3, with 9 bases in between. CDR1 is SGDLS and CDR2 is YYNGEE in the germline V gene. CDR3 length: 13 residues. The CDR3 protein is CASSGGTHYGYTF. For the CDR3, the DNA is TGTGCCAGCAGCGGGGGTACCCACTATGGCTACACCTTC.

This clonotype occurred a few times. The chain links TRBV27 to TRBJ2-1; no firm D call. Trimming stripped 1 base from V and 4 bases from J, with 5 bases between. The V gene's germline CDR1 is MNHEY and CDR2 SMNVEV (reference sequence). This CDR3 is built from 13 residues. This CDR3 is CASSLYKYNEQFF. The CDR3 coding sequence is TGTGCCAGCAGTTTATACAAGTACAATGAGCAGTTCTTC.

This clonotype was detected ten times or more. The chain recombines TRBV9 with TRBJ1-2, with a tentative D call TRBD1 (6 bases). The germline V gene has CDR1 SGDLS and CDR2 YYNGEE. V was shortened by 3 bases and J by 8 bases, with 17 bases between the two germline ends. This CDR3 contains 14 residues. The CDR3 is CASSATDSPLGYTF. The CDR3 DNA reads TGTGCCAGCAGCGCCACGGACAGCCCCCTCGGCTACACCTTC. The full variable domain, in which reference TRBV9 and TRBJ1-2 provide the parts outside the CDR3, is DSGVTQTPKHLITATGQRVTLRCSPRSGDLSVYWYQQSLDQGLQFLIQYYNGEERAKGNILERFSAQQFPDLHSELNLSSLELGDSALYFCASSATDSPLGYTFGSGTRLTVV.

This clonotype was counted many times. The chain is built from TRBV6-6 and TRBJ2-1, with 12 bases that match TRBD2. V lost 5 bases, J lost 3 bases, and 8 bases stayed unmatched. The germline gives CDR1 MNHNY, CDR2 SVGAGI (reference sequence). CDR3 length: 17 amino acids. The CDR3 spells CASSNTGLAGYYNEQFF. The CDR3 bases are TGTGCCAGCAGTAACACCGGACTAGCGGGGTACTACAATGAGCAGTTCTTC.

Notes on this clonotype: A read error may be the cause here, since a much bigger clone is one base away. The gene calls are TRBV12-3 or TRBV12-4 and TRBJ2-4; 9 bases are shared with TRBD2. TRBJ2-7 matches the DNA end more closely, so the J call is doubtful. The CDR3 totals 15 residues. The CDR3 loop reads CASSLGGGAWYEQYF. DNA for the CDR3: TGTGCCAGCAGTTTAGGCGGGGGGGCATGGTACGAGCAGTACTTC.

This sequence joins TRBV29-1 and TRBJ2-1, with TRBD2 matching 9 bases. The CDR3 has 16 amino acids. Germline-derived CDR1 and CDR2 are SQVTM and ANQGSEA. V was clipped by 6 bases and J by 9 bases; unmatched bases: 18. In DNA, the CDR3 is TGCAGCGTCCACCCTGGGGCTAGCGGGGTTTTCGGTGAGCAGTTCTTC. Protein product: CSVHPGASGVFGEQFF.

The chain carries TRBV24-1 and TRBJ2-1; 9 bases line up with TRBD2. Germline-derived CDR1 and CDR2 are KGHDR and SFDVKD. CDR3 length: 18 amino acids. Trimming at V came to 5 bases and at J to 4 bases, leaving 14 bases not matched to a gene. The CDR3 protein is CATSALNTGTSRYNEQFF. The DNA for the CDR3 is TGTGCCACCAGTGCCTTAAATACCGGGACTAGCAGATACAATGAGCAGTTCTTC.

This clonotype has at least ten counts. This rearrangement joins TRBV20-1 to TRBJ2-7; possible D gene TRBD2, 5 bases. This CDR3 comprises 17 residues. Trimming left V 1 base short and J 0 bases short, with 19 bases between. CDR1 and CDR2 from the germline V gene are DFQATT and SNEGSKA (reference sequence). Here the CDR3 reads CSARGGWARIDSYEQYF. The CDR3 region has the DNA TGCAGTGCTAGAGGCGGGTGGGCCCGCATCGACTCCTACGAGCAGTACTTC.

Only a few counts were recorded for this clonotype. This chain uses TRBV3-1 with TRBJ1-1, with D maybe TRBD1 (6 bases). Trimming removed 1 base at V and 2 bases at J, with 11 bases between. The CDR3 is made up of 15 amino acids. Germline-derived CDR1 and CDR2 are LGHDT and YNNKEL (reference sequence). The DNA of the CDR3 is TGTGCCAGCAGCCAAGGGGGGCACCGAAACACTGAAGCTTTCTTT. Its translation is CASSQGGHRNTEAFF.

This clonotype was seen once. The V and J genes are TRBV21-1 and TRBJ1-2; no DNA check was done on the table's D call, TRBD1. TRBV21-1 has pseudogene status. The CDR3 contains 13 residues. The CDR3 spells CASSKDREHGYTF. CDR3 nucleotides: TGTGCCAGCAGCAAAGACAGGGAGCATGGCTACACCTTC.

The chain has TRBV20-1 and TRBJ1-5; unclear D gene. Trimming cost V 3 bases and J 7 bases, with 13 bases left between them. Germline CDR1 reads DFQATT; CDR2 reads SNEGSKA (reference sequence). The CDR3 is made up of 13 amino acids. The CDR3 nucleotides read TGCAGTGCTAGCGATCAACCCACCCAGCCCCAGCATTTT. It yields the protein CSASDQPTQPQHF.

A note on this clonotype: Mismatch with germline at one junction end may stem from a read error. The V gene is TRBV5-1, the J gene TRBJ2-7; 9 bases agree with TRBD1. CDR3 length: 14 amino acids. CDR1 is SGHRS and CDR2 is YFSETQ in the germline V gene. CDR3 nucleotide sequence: TGCGCCAGCAGCGAGGGACAGGGAGCCTACGAGCAGGACTTC. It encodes CASSEGQGAYEQDF. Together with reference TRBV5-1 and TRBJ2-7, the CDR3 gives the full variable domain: KAGVTQTPRYLIKTRGQQVTLSCSPISGHRSVSWYQQTPGQGLQFLFEYFSETQRNKGNFPGRFSGRQFSNSRSEMNVSTLELGDSALYLCASSEGQGAYEQDFGPGTRLTVT.

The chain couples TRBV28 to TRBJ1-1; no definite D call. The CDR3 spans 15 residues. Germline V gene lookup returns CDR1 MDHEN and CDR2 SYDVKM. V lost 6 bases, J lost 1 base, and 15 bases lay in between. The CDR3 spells CASSPTPTGNTEAFF. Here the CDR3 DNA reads TGTGCCAGCAGCCCAACCCCGACGGGGAACACTGAAGCTTTCTTT.

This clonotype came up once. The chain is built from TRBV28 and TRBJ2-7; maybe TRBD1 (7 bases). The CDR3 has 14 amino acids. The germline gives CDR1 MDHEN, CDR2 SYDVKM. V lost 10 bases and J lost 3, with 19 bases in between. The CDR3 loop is CATVVEGQNYEQYV. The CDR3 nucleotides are TGTGCCACCGTAGTGGAGGGACAGAACTACGAGCAGTACGTC.

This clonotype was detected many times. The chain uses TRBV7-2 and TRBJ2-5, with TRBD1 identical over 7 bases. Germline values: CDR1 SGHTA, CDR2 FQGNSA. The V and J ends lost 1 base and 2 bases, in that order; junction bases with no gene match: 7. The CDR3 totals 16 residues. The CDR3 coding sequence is TGTGCCAGCAGCTTAGGAACAGGGGCAGGGCAAGAGACCCAGTACTTC. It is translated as CASSLGTGAGQETQYF. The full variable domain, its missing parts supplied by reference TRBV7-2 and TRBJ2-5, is GAGVSQSPSNKVTEKGKDVELRCDPISGHTALYWYRQSLGQGLEFLIYFQGNSAPDKSGLPSDRFSAERTGGSVSTLTIQRTQQEDSAVYLCASSLGTGAGQETQYFGPGTRLLVL.

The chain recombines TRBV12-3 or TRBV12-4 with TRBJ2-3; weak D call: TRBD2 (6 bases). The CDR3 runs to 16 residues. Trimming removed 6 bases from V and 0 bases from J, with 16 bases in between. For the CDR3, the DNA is TGTGCCAGCAGCAAAGGGGAACTAGCTAGCACAGATACGCAGTATTTT. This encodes CASSKGELASTDTQYF.

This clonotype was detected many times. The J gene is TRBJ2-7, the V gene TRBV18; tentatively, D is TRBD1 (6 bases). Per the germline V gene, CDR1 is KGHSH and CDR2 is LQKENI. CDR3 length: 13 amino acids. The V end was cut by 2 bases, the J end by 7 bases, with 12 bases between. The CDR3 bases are TGTGCCAGCTCACCAGAAGGGGGAATAGAGCAGTACTTC. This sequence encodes CASSPEGGIEQYF. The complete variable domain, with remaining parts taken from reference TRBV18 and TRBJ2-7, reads NAGVMQNPRHLVRRRGQEARLRCSPMKGHSHVYWYRQLPEEGLKFMVYLQKENIIDESGMPKERFSAEFPKEGPSILRIQQVVRGDSAAYFCASSPEGGIEQYFGPGTRLTVT.

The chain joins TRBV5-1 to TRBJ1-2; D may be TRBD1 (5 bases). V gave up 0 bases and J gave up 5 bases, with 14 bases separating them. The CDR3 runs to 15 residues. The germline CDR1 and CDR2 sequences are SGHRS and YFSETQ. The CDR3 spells CASSLGRGGRYGYTF. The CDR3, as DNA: TGCGCCAGCAGCTTGGGCCGGGGCGGTCGGTATGGCTACACCTTC. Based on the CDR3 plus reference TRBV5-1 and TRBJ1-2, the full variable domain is KAGVTQTPRYLIKTRGQQVTLSCSPISGHRSVSWYQQTPGQGLQFLFEYFSETQRNKGNFPGRFSGRQFSNSRSEMNVSTLELGDSALYLCASSLGRGGRYGYTFGSGTRLTVV.

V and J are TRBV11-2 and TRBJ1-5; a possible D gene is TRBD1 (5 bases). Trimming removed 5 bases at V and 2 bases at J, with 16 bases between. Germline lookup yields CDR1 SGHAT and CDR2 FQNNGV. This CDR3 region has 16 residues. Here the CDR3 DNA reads TGTGCCAGCAGCCCGGTGGTAGGGGCAGGCAATCAGCCCCAGCATTTT. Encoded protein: CASSPVVGAGNQPQHF.